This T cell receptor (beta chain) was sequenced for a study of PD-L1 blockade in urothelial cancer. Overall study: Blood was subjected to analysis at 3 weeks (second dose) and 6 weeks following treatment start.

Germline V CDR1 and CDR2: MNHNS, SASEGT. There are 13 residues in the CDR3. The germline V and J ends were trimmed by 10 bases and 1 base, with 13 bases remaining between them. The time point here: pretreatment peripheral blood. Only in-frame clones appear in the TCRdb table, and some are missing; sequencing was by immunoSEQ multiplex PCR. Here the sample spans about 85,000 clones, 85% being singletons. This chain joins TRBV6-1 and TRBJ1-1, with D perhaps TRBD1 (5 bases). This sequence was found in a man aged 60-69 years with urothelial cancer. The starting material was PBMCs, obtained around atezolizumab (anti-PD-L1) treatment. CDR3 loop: CATALGPNTEAFF. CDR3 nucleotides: TGTGCCACCGCCCTGGGGCCGAACACTGAAGCTTTCTTT.